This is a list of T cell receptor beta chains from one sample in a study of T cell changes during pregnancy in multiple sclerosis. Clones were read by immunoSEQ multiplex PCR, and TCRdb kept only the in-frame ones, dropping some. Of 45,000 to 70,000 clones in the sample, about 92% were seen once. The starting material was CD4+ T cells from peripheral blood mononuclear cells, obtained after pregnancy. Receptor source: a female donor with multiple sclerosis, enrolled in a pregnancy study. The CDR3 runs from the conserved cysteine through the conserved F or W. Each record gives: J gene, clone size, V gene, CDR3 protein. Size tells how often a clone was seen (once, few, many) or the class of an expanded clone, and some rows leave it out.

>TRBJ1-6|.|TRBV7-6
CASSYKSGGDSPPHF
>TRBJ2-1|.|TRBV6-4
CASRLRGSNEQFF
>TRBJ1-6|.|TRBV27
CASSLSSGTPNSPLHF
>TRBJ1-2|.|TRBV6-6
CASSRTGINYGYTF
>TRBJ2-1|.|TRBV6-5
CASTPLRGQGGEQFF
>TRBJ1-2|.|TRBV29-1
CSVVGQGSYGYTF
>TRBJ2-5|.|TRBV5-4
CASSPTRTGAGEQYF
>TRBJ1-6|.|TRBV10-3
CAIRADSYNSPLHF
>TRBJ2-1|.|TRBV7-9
CASSRGLAGGYNEQFF
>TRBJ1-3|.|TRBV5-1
CASSLGQGYGNTIYF
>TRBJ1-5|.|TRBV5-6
CASSLGRNSNQPQHF
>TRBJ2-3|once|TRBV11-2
CASSFQGTHTDTQYF
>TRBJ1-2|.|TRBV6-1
CASSEDGVSYGYTF
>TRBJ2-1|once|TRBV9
CASTTGAGASYNEQFF
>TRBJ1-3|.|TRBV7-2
CASSLASTGSGNTIYF
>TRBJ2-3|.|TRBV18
CASSRAIISGSTDTQYF
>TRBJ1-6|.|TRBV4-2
CASSQATGDNSPLHF